The rows below give T cell receptor beta chains drawn from one sample of a study of control samples from healthy donors and cancer patients. Profiling relied on immunoSEQ multiplex PCR, and the TCRdb table lists in-frame clones only, not all of them. The sample comprises more than 75,000 clones, roughly 86% of which are singletons, and around 5.4% rests with the top ten. Material for sequencing was blood. The source of these receptors is a man aged 50 to 59 in good health. CDR3s include the opening cysteine and the closing phenylalanine or tryptophan. The D gene is left open where the match is weak. Clone size appears in some rows only: once, few, many, or a class for an expanded clone.

j_call v_call clone_size d_call cdr3_nt cdr3_aa
TRBJ2-1 TRBV4-1 - - TGCGCCAGCAGCCTCGCTATGGGTTACAATGAGCAGTTCTTC CASSLAMGYNEQFF
TRBJ1-2 TRBV7-2 - TRBD1 TGTGCCAGCAGACGACAGGGGGTTAATTATGGCTACACCTTC CASRRQGVNYGYTF
TRBJ1-1 TRBV6-5 - - TGTGCCAGCAACCCCGGGAGGAAGGGCACTGAAGCTTTCTTT CASNPGRKGTEAFF
TRBJ1-2 TRBV27 - TRBD1 TGTGCCAGCAGTCCTCGACAGGGGGTTCTTGGGGGCTACACCTTC CASSPRQGVLGGYTF
TRBJ1-1 TRBV18 - - TGTGCCAGCTCACCAGAGAAAGTGAGCACTGAAGCTTTCTTT CASSPEKVSTEAFF
TRBJ1-2 TRBV27 once TRBD1 TGTGCCAGCAGTTTTGGACAGGGGAAAGCTAACTATGGCTACACCTTC CASSFGQGKANYGYTF
TRBJ2-1 TRBV5-6 - - TGTGCCAGCAGCTTCGGTGTCAGCTCCTACAATGAGCAGTTCTTC CASSFGVSSYNEQFF
TRBJ1-5 TRBV4-1 few - TGCGCCAGCAGTCTCGATGGGACGGCTAATCAGCCCCAGCATTTT CASSLDGTANQPQHF
TRBJ2-7 TRBV6-5 - - TGTGCCAGCAACCTAGACAGGTCCTCCTACGAGCAGTACTTC CASNLDRSSYEQYF
TRBJ2-1 TRBV27 - TRBD2 TGTGCCAGCAGTTTCACACGGAGGACTAGCGGGGGAGGAAATGAGCAGTTCTTC CASSFTRRTSGGGNEQFF
TRBJ2-7 TRBV2 - - TGTGCCAGCGGGGGCGCGGACTACGAGCAGTACTTC CASGGADYEQYF
TRBJ2-2 TRBV6-6 once - TGTGCCAGCAGTACCCAGAGTTGGTCGAACACCGGGGAGCTGTTTTTT CASSTQSWSNTGELFF
TRBJ2-1 TRBV9 - - TGTGCCAGCAGGAGCGAGGGGCCGTGGAATGAGCAGTTCTTC CASRSEGPWNEQFF
TRBJ2-7 TRBV7-6 - - TGTGCCAGCAGCTTAACTTGGGGCAGGGTGAACGAGCAGTACTTC CASSLTWGRVNEQYF
TRBJ1-3 TRBV11-3 - - TGTGCCAGCAGCTTATCATCTGGAAACACCATATATTTT CASSLSSGNTIYF
TRBJ2-2 TRBV6-5 - - TGTGCCAGCAGTCCAGGACTACCGAACACCGGGGAGCTGTTTTTT CASSPGLPNTGELFF
TRBJ2-5 TRBV5-1 few TRBD2 TGCGCCAGCAGCTTTAGCGGGGGGGTCGAGACCCAGTACTTC CASSFSGGVETQYF
TRBJ2-1 TRBV2 - TRBD2 TGTGCCAGCAGCGACGACACGACTAGCGTCTCTCACAATGAGCAGTTCTTC CASSDDTTSVSHNEQFF
TRBJ1-1 TRBV27 - - TGTGCCAGCAGTTTTCGCTCATTGGGGGGTTCCGAAGCTTTCTTT CASSFRSLGGSEAFF
TRBJ1-6 TRBV18 once - TGTGCCAGCTCACCATACGAAAATTCACCCCTCCACTTT CASSPYENSPLHF
TRBJ2-1 TRBV24-1 - - TGTGCCACCAACGACAGCAATGAGCAGTTCTTC CATNDSNEQFF
TRBJ2-1 TRBV29-1 - - TGCAGCGGACGGGGAGGCGATGAGCAGTTCTTC CSGRGGDEQFF
TRBJ2-3 TRBV9 once - TGTGCCAGCAGCCCCCCGGAGGGTAGCACAGATACGCAGTATTTT CASSPPEGSTDTQYF
TRBJ2-5 TRBV5-1 few - TGCGCCAGCAGCTTGGGGGGGGGCCGAGAGACCCAGTACTTC CASSLGGGRETQYF
TRBJ2-3 TRBV5-1 - TRBD2 TGCGCCAGCAGCGCGCTAGCGGGGTTAGATACGCAGTATTTT CASSALAGLDTQYF
TRBJ1-2 TRBV30 once - TGTGCCTGGAGCCCACAGAGCTATGGCTACACCTTT CAWSPQSYGYTF
TRBJ2-7 TRBV5-1 - - TGCGCCAGCAGCTTGAAAGGGCCGCCCAATCCCTACGAGCAGTACTTC CASSLKGPPNPYEQYF
TRBJ2-5 TRBV29-1 - - TGCAGCGTTGGAAGGGGGGATCAAGAGACCCAGTACTTC CSVGRGDQETQYF
TRBJ2-7 TRBV4-1 - TRBD1 TGCGCCAGCAGCCAATCGGACAGGGGCGGCGAGCAGTACTTC CASSQSDRGGEQYF
TRBJ2-3 TRBV9 - TRBD2 TGTGCCAGCAGCGTGGCTAGCGGGACTAGCACAGATACGCAGTATTTT CASSVASGTSTDTQYF
TRBJ2-3 TRBV5-5 - TRBD2 TGTGCCAGCAGCCCCGTAGCGGGCACTAGCACAGATACGCAGTATTTT CASSPVAGTSTDTQYF
TRBJ1-1 TRBV5-1 - - TGCGCCAGCAGCTTGGGCGGGGGAGGAAGGACTGAAGCTTTCTTT CASSLGGGGRTEAFF
TRBJ2-7 TRBV5-6 - - TGTGCCAGCAGCGGCCATGGCAACGAGCAGTACTTC CASSGHGNEQYF
TRBJ1-1 TRBV9 - - TGTGCCAGCAGCGGGGAGGGGTACGGGGGGCCATCGAACACTGAAGCTTTCTTT CASSGEGYGGPSNTEAFF
TRBJ1-1 TRBV27 - - TGTGCCAGCAGTTTCGGGGGCAGGGTGAACACTGAAGCTTTCTTT CASSFGGRVNTEAFF
TRBJ2-5 TRBV2 - TRBD1 TGTGCCAGCAGTTCACAGGGGGCGACCATGGAGACCCAGTACTTC CASSSQGATMETQYF
TRBJ1-1 TRBV9 - TRBD1 TGTGCCAGCAGCGTAGTCCAGGGACAGGGTACTGAAGCTTTCTTT CASSVVQGQGTEAFF
TRBJ2-7 TRBV27 - - TGTGCCAGCAGCAGACTCGGACAGCGGTCCTACGAGCAGTACTTC CASSRLGQRSYEQYF
TRBJ2-1 TRBV6-1 - - TGTGCCAGCAGTGAATCTCCGGGCAGGGCCCAGTTCTTC CASSESPGRAQFF
TRBJ2-1 TRBV5-4 few - TGTGCCAGCAGCTTTTTTAAAGGATCGTGGGATGAGCAGTTCTTC CASSFFKGSWDEQFF
TRBJ1-1 TRBV30 - - TGTGCCTGGAGTCCTCCTCCAGTCGGGAACACTGAAGCTTTCTTT CAWSPPPVGNTEAFF
TRBJ1-2 TRBV11-3 - - TGTGCCAGCAGCCCAGGTCCGACAGCCGGCATTGGCTACACCTTC CASSPGPTAGIGYTF
TRBJ2-1 TRBV6-7 - TRBD1 TGTGCCAGCATCATAGGGACAGGTCGGACTGCTGAGCAGTTCTTC CASIIGTGRTAEQFF
TRBJ2-7 TRBV20-1 - TRBD2 TGCAGTGCTAGTCGGCTAGCGGGGGGCCTATCCTACGAGCAGTACTTC CSASRLAGGLSYEQYF
TRBJ1-5 TRBV15 - - TGTGCCACCAGCAGGGGAAATAGCAATCAGCCCCAGCATTTT CATSRGNSNQPQHF
TRBJ1-2 TRBV7-9 - - TGTGCCAGCAGCTTAGCGATAACCGACTATGGCTACACCTTC CASSLAITDYGYTF
TRBJ2-7 TRBV11-2 - - TGTGCCAGCAGCTTCCCTCGAACCTACGAGCAGTACTTC CASSFPRTYEQYF
TRBJ2-1 TRBV18 - TRBD1 TGTGCCAGCTCACTGGGACAGGGCATTGGGAATGAGCAGTTCTTC CASSLGQGIGNEQFF
TRBJ2-7 TRBV6-6 - - TGTGCCAGCAGTAAACAGGCTGGCGAGCAGTACTTC CASSKQAGEQYF